This TCR beta chain came from a study of blood T cell repertoires in COVID-19. V was clipped by 4 bases and J by 5 bases; unmatched bases: 7. Germline values: CDR1 SNHLY, CDR2 FYNNEI. This CDR3 has 14 amino acids. Libraries were prepared by immunoSEQ multiplex PCR; TCRdb keeps only in-frame clonotypes and omits some of them. Found here are approximately 260,000 clones, over 80% of them singletons; the top ten hold 3% to 4.5%. This receptor was taken from a woman aged 40 to 50 with acute or convalescent COVID-19. Sequenced input: peripheral blood. The chain links TRBV2 to TRBJ1-1; 7 bases map to TRBD1. The CDR3 is CASSGTGVGTEAFF. The CDR3 nucleotides are TGTGCCAGCAGTGGTACAGGGGTAGGGACTGAAGCTTTCTTT.